This TCR beta chain was found in a study of blood T cell repertoires in COVID-19. Background on the study: Sites across the United States, Italy and Spain contributed samples from acute and convalescent COVID-19.

The method was immunoSEQ multiplex PCR; TCRdb's version includes in-frame clones alone and lacks a portion of them. The sample includes roughly 230,000 clones, nearly 90% seen only once; the top ten take 2.1%. Germline V gives CDR1 LNHDA, CDR2 SQIVND (reference sequence). The CDR3 loop spans 15 amino acids. V was cut by 6 bases and J by 0 bases, with 9 bases left in between. The source is a woman aged 60-75 years with COVID-19, enrolled during active disease. The V gene is TRBV19, the J gene TRBJ1-6; no clear D gene. Source material: peripheral blood. The CDR3 region has the DNA TGTGCCAGTAGACCCCAGAACTCCTATAATTCACCCCTCCACTTT. This gives the protein CASRPQNSYNSPLHF.